The entry that follows covers one T cell receptor (beta chain) sequence. The antigen it recognizes is unknown. No much larger clone exists at a distance of one base, and base qualities are not known. Each collaborating institution followed its own protocols to collect whole blood in K2EDTA tubes. Collaborator samples were shipped for TCRbeta analysis as frozen whole blood, isolated PBMCs, or DNA extracted from either sample type. The data are from a study of blood T cell repertoires in COVID-19 (dated by TCRdb to between 2020 and 2021). Background for the entire study: Collaborator samples came from the United States, Italy and Spain and covered acute and convalescent phases of COVID-19. Where available, HLA class I and class II types were taken from metadata supplied by the sample provider and were not determined by assay-based typing. The material from the prospective study consisted of cDNA or gDNA derived from T cells, B-cell-depleted T cells, or PBMCs. Samples came from the ongoing ImmuneRACE study (first 160 participants) plus 1,254 subjects from 6 global collaborators. The repertoires were released in a freely available public database intended as a resource for research on the immune response to SARS-CoV-2. Deeply sampled blood TCRbeta repertoires from subjects exposed to, actively infected with, or recovered from COVID-19 were included in the dataset. A de-identified subject ID, COVID-19 status, age in years and sex were almost always included in the sample metadata.

TCRbeta CDR3 regions were amplified from genomic DNA by means of the immunoSEQ Assay, a bias-controlled multiplex PCR. In the paper's pipeline: The number of nucleated cells in each sample was estimated from the amplification of reference gene primers within the assay. Sequence reads were collapsed and filtered to measure the absolute abundance of every unique TCRbeta CDR3 rearrangement. For each sample, productive Simpson clonality was calculated as the square root of Simpson's diversity index across productive rearrangements. Here the immuneACCESS table is served through TCRdb, limited to in-frame sequences with V and J called. Missing clones are a known gap in these copies; in checked studies unresolved V genes cover under half, and the rest lacks a known reason. That table gives V, J and clone size, and the DNA gave D and trimming. Counted in this sample were around 120,000 clones; over 60% of them appeared once. The top ten clones comprise about 4% of the sample.

General findings and caveats noted by the study authors: The amount of clinical and demographic metadata varied by source and participant and was provided uncurated.

Cut back by 4 bases and 3 bases, the V and J ends lie 10 bases apart. The CDR1 and CDR2 encoded by the germline V gene are MNHEY and SVGAGI. The CDR3 holds 15 amino acids from the cysteine to the phenylalanine. Of all the DNA, just the CDR3 is kept, 45 bases in frame from base 1. The rearranged chain carries TRBV6-5 and TRBJ1-6, with no confident D gene call. The sequence came from a woman aged 80 or over with acute or convalescent COVID-19. Sequenced: peripheral blood. The CDR3 protein: CASSSYTVYNSPLHF. In nucleotides, the sequence is TGTGCCAGCAGTTCATACACCGTCTATAATTCACCCCTCCACTTT.